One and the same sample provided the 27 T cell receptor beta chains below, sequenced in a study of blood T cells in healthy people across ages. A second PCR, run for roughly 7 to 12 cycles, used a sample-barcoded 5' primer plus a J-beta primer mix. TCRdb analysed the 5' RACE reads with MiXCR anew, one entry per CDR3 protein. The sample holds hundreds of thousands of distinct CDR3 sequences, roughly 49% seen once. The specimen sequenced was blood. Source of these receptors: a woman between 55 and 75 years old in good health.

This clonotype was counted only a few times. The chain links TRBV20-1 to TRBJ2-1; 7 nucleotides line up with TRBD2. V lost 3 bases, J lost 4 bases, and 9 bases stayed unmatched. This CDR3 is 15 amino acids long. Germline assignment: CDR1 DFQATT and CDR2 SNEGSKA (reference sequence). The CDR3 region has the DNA TGCAGTGCTAGCGGCGGTCGAGCGGGGTACAATGAGCAGTTCTTC. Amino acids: CSASGGRAGYNEQFF.

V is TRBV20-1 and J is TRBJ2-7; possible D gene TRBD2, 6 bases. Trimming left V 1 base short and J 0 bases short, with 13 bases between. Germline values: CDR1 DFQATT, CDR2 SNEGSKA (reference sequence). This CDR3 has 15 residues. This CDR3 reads CSARGMEGASYEQYF. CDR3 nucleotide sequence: TGCAGTGCTAGAGGGATGGAGGGAGCCTCCTACGAGCAGTACTTC.

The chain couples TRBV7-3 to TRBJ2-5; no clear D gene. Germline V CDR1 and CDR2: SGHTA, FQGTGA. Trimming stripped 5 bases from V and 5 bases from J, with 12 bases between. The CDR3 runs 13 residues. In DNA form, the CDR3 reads TGTGCCAGCAGCCACGGATCTTGGGAGACCCAGTACTTC. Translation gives CASSHGSWETQYF.

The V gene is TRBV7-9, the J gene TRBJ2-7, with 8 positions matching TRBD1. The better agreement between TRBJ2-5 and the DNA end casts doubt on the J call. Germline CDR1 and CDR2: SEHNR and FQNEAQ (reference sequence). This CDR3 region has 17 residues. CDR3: CASSLFRGRGPQETQYF. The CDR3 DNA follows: TGTGCCAGCAGCTTATTCCGGGGCAGGGGGCCCCAAGAGACCCAGTACTTC.

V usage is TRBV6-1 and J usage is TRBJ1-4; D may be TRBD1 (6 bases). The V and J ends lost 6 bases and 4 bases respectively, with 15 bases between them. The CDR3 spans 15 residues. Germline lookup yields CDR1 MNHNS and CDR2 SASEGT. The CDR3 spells CASRDLGGYNEKLFF. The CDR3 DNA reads TGTGCCAGCAGGGACCTAGGGGGATATAATGAAAAACTGTTTTTT.

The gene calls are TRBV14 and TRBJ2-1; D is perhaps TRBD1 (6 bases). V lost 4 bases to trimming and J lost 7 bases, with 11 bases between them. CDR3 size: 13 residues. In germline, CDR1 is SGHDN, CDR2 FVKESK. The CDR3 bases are TGTGCCAGCAGCCGAACCAGGGGTAATGAGCAGTTCTTC. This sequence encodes CASSRTRGNEQFF.

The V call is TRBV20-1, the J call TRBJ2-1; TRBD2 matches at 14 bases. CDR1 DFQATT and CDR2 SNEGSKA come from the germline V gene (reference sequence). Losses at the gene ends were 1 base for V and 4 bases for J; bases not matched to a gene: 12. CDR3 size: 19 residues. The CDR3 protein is CSARAPGLAGGNRYNEQFF. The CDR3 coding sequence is TGCAGTGCTAGAGCCCCAGGACTAGCGGGAGGAAATAGGTACAATGAGCAGTTCTTC.

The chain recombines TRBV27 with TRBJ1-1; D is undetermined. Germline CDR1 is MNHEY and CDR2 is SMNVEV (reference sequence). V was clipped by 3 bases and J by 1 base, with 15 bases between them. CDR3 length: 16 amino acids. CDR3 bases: TGTGCCAGCAGTTTCGGTGCGGAGGACCGGAACACTGAAGCTTTCTTT. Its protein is CASSFGAEDRNTEAFF.

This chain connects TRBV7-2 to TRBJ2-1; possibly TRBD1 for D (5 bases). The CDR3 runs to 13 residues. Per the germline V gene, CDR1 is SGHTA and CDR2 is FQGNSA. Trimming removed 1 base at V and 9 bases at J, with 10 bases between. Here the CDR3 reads CASSLEGVLEQFF. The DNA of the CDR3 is TGTGCCAGCAGCTTAGAAGGGGTTCTTGAGCAGTTCTTC.

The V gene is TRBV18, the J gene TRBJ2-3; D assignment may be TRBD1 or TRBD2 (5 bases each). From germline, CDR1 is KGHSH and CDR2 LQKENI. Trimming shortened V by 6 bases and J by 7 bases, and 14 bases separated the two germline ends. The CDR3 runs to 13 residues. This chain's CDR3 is CASSDDPGHTQYF. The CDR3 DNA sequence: TGTGCCAGCTCGGACGACCCGGGGCATACGCAGTATTTT.

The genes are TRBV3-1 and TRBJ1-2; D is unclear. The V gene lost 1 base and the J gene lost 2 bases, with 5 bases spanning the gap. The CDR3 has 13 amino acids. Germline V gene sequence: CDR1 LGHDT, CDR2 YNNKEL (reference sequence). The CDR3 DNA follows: TGTGCCAGCAGCCAAGGGGGAAACTATGGCTACACCTTC. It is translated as CASSQGGNYGYTF.

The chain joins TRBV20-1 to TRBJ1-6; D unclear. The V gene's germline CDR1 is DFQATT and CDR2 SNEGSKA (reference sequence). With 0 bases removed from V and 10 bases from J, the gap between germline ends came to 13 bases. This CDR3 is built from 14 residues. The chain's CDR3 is CSARDKYIESPLHF. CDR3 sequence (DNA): TGCAGTGCTAGAGATAAATACATAGAATCACCCCTCCACTTT.

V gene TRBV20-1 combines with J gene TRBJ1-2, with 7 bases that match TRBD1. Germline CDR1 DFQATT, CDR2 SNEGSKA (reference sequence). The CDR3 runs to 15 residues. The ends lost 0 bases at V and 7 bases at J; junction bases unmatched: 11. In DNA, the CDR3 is TGCAGTGCTAGAGATCTGCTAGGGGGCCATTCTGGCTACACCTTC. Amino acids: CSARDLLGGHSGYTF.

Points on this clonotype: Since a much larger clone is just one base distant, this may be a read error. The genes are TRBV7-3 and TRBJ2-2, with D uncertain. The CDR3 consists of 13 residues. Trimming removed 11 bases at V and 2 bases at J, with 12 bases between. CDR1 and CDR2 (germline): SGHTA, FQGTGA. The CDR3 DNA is TGTGCCCCACAATCAGTAAACACCGGGGAGCTGTTTTTT. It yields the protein CAPQSVNTGELFF.

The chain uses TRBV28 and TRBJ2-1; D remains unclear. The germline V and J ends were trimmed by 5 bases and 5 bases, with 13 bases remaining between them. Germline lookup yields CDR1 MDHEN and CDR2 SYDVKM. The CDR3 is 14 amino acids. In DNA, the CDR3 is TGTGCCAGCAGTCCCGAATACAGTAACAATGAGCAGTTCTTC. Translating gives CASSPEYSNNEQFF.

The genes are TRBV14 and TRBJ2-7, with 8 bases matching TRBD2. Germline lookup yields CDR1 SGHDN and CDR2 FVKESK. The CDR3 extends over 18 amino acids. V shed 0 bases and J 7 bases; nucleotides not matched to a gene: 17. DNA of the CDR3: TGTGCCAGCAGCCAAGATCTCCTACTAGCGGACCCCTACAATGAGCAGTACTTC. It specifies CASSQDLLLADPYNEQYF.

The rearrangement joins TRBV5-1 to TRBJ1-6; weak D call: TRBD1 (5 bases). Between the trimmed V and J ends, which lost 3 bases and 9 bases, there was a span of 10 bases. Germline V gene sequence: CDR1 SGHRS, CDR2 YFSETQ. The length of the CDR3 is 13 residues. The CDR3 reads CASSWLGGSPLHF. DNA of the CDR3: TGCGCCAGCAGCTGGTTGGGGGGTTCACCCCTCCACTTT.

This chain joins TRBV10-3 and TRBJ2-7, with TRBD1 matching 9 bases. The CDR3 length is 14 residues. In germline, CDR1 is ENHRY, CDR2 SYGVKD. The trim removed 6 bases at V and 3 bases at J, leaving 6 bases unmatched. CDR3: CAIRRTGERYEQYF. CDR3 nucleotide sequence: TGTGCCATCAGGCGGACAGGGGAGCGCTACGAGCAGTACTTC.

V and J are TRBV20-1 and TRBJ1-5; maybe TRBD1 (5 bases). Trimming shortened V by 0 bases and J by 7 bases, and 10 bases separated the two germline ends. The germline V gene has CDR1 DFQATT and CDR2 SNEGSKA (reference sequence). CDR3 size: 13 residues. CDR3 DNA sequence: TGCAGTGCTAGAGAGGCAGGGTACCAGCCCCAGCATTTT. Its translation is CSAREAGYQPQHF.

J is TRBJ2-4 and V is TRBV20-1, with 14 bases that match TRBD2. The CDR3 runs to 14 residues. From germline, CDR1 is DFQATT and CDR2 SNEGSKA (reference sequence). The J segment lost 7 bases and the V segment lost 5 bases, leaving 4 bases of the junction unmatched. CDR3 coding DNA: TGCAGTGCTGGGACTAGCGGGAGAGGTAACATTCAGTACTTC. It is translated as CSAGTSGRGNIQYF.

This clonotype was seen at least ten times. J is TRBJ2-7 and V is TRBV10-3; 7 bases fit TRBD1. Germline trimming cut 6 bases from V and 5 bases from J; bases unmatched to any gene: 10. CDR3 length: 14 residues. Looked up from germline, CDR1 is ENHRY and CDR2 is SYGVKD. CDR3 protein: CAIRRTGSSHEQYF. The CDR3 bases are TGTGCCATCAGACGGACAGGCTCTTCCCACGAGCAGTACTTC.

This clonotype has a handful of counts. CDR3 sequence (DNA): TGTGCCAGCAGATCCGGGACTAGCGGGAGTTCCTACGAGCAGTACTTC. Its translation: CASRSGTSGSSYEQYF. This rearrangement joins TRBV6-1 to TRBJ2-7; 14 bases map to TRBD2. Losses at the gene ends were 6 bases for V and 1 base for J; bases not matched to a gene: 5. Germline CDR1 MNHNS, CDR2 SASEGT. CDR3 length: 16 residues.

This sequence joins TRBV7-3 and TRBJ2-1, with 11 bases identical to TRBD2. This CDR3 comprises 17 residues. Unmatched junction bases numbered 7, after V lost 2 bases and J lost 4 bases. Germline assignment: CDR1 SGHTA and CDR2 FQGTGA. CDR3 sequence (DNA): TGTGCCAGCAGCTTAGTTCCTAGCGGGAGGAGGTACAATGAGCAGTTCTTC. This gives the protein CASSLVPSGRRYNEQFF.

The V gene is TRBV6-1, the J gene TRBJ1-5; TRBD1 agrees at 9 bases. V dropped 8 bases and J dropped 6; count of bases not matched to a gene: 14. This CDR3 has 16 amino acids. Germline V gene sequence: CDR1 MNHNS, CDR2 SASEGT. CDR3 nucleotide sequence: TGTGCCAGCCGAATCGAACAGGGGGCTTTCGGTCAGCCCCAGCATTTT. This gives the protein CASRIEQGAFGQPQHF.

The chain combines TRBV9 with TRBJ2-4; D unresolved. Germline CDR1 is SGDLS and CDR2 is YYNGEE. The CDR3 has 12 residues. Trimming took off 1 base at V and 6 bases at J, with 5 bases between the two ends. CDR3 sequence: CASSVTGNIQYF. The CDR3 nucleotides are TGTGCCAGCAGCGTAACCGGAAACATTCAGTACTTC.

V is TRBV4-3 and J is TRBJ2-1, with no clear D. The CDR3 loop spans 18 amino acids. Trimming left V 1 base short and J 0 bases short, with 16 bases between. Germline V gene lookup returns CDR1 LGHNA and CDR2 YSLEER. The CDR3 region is CASSQGRGFQSSYNEQFF. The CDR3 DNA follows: TGCGCCAGCAGCCAAGGGAGAGGCTTTCAGAGCTCCTACAATGAGCAGTTCTTC.

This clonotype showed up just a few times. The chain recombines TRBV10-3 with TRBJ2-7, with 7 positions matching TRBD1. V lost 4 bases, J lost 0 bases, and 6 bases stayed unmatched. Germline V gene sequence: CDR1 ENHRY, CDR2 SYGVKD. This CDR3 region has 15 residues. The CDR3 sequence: CAISVTGQSSYEQYF. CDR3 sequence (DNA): TGTGCCATCAGTGTTACGGGACAGAGCTCCTACGAGCAGTACTTC.